The entry that follows covers one T cell receptor beta chain sequence. The authors' processing: Estimated nucleated cell counts came from reference gene primer amplification. Method: immunoSEQ multiplex PCR; TCRdb's copy keeps in-frame clones and lacks some. V and J calls and clone size come straight from that table; D and trimming were deduced from the DNA. The sample has around 94,000 clones, around 80% seen once. Germline-derived CDR1 and CDR2 are MNHEY and SVGAGI. The CDR3 has 15 amino acids. Trimming left V 7 bases short and J 3 bases short, with 16 bases between. This entry belongs to a study of blood T cell repertoires in COVID-19. The wider study: COVID-19 samples, acute and convalescent, were from the United States, Italy and Spain. T cells, B-cell-depleted T cells, or PBMCs supplied cDNA or gDNA.

Sequencing input: peripheral blood. The sequence was collected from a human donor in a cohort sampled during active COVID-19. This chain joins TRBV6-5 and TRBJ1-5; possibly TRBD1 for D (5 bases). CDR3 nucleotides: TGTGCCAGCATTCAAAGTGGACAAAACAATCAGCCCCAGCATTTT. This translates into CASIQSGQNNQPQHF.